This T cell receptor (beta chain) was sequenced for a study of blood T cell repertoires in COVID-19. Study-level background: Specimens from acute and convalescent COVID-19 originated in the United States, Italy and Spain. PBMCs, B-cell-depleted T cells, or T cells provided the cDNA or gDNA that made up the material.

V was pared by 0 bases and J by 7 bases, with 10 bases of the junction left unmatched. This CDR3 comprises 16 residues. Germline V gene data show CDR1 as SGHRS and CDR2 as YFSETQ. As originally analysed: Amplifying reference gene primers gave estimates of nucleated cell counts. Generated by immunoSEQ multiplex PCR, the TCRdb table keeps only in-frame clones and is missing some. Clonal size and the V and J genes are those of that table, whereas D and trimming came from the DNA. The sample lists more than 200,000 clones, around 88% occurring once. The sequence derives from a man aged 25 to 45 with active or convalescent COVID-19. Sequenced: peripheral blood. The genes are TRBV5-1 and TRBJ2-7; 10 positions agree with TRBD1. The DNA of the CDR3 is TGCGCCAGCAGCTTGGCCGGTGGGACAGGGGTGAGGGAGCAGTACTTC. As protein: CASSLAGGTGVREQYF.